The 28 T cell receptor beta chains given below trace back to one sample, sequenced in a study of blood T cells in healthy people across ages. Alongside a J-beta primer mix, a sample-barcoded 5' primer served in a second PCR lasting roughly 6 to 12 cycles. TCRdb processed the 5' RACE reads anew with MiXCR; each CDR3 protein has one entry. The data hold some 1,500,000 distinct CDR3 sequences, with approximately 42% observed a single time. The sequencing input was blood. These TCRs come from a woman between 18 and 30 years old in good health.

This chain joins TRBV6-1 and TRBJ1-4; D not resolved. Trimming removed 6 bases from V and 2 bases from J, with 7 bases in between. CDR3 length equals 13 residues. Germline loops: CDR1 MNHNS, CDR2 SASEGT. The CDR3 loop reads CASRRRTNEKLFF. In nucleotides, the CDR3 is TGTGCCAGCAGGCGACGGACTAATGAAAAACTGTTTTTT.

The chain combines TRBV4-3 with TRBJ1-5, with D tentatively TRBD1 (5 bases). The germline CDR1 and CDR2 sequences are LGHNA and YSLEER. V gave up 1 base and J gave up 3 bases, with 10 bases separating them. The CDR3 is made up of 15 amino acids. DNA for the CDR3: TGCGCCAGCAGCCAAGGAAGGGACCCCAATCAGCCCCAGCATTTT. It codes for CASSQGRDPNQPQHF.

The J gene is TRBJ2-1, the V gene TRBV27; TRBD1 agrees at 10 bases. The trim removed 10 bases at V and 15 bases at J, leaving 15 bases unmatched. Per germline, CDR1 MNHEY and CDR2 SMNVEV (reference sequence). The CDR3 is made up of 13 amino acids. CDR3 sequence: CATKGTGERVRFF. CDR3 bases: TGTGCCACAAAGGGGACAGGGGAAAGGGTGCGGTTCTTC.

The chain combines TRBV28 with TRBJ1-6; D gene uncertain. CDR1 is MDHEN and CDR2 is SYDVKM in the germline V gene. V was shortened by 2 bases and J by 10 bases, with 12 bases between the two germline ends. There are 14 residues in the CDR3. The CDR3 bases are TGTGCCAGCAGTTTAGGTCAGAATGCCTCACCCCTCCACTTT. Its translation: CASSLGQNASPLHF. The variable domain in full, completed from reference TRBV28 and TRBJ1-6, reads DVKVTQSSRYLVKRTGEKVFLECVQDMDHENMFWYRQDPGLGLRLIYFSYDVKMKEKGDIPEGYSVSREKKERFSLILESASTNQTSMYLCASSLGQNASPLHFGNGTRLTVT.

The V gene is TRBV11-2, the J gene TRBJ2-1; 9 nucleotides agree with TRBD2. The germline V gene encodes CDR1 SGHAT and CDR2 FQNNGV. The CDR3 loop spans 16 amino acids. The V and J ends lost 3 bases and 4 bases, in that order; junction bases with no gene match: 7. The DNA of the CDR3 is TGTGCCAGCAGCTTCTCAAGCGGGGGGTTTTACAATGAGCAGTTCTTC. The encoded protein is CASSFSSGGFYNEQFF.

J is TRBJ1-6 and V is TRBV25-1; 9 nucleotides match TRBD1. V lost 8 bases and J lost 7; bases outside the gene matches: 3. Germline V gene data show CDR1 as MGHDK and CDR2 as SYGVNS. The CDR3 sequence is 13 residues long. CDR3 DNA sequence: TGTGCCAGCGCCGGACAGGGGAATTCACCCCTCCACTTT. This codes for CASAGQGNSPLHF.

V and J are TRBV2 and TRBJ2-7, with D uncertain. Germline V gives CDR1 SNHLY, CDR2 FYNNEI. V was shortened by 0 bases and J by 4 bases, with 7 bases between the two germline ends. The CDR3 consists of 13 residues. CDR3 nucleotides: TGTGCCAGCAGTGAAGCGGGCAGGTACGAGCAGTACTTC. Protein sequence: CASSEAGRYEQYF.

The chain recombines TRBV12-3 or TRBV12-4 with TRBJ2-3; maybe TRBD2 (5 bases). The CDR3 length is 18 residues. V gave up 3 bases and J gave up 4 bases, with 23 bases separating them. DNA of the CDR3: TGTGCCAGCAGTTTTTTCGACTACCTGTCACGATTCGCAGATACGCAGTATTTT. This translates into CASSFFDYLSRFADTQYF.

Only a few counts were recorded for this clonotype. The V gene is TRBV6-1, the J gene TRBJ2-7, with a tentative D call TRBD1 (5 bases). Germline V lookup: CDR1 MNHNS, CDR2 SASEGT. V lost 1 base, J lost 3 bases, and 10 bases lay in between. There are 14 residues in the CDR3. For the CDR3, the DNA is TGTGCCAGCAGTGAAGACAGGAGAAACTACGAGCAGTACTTC. The encoded protein is CASSEDRRNYEQYF.

The chain has TRBV6-6 and TRBJ2-3; TRBD1 matches 11 bases. The CDR3 extends over 16 amino acids. V was clipped by 6 bases and J by 3 bases; unmatched bases: 8. The germline CDR1 and CDR2 sequences are MNHNY and SVGAGI (reference sequence). The CDR3 DNA reads as TGTGCCAGCAGGGCCCTGGACAGGGGGCGAACAGATACGCAGTATTTT. Translated, it gives CASRALDRGRTDTQYF.

On this clonotype itself: The junction does not match germline at one end; this may be a read error. V gene TRBV15 combines with J gene TRBJ1-6, with D hard to call. This CDR3 has 17 amino acids. Germline V gene lookup returns CDR1 LNHNV and CDR2 YYDKDF (reference sequence). The CDR3 reads CATNRGSHPGSDSPLHF. CDR3 DNA sequence: TGTGCCACCAACAGAGGAAGTCACCCCGGTTCCGATTCACCCCTCCACTTT. Drawing the rest from reference TRBV15 and TRBJ1-6, the complete variable domain is DAMVIQNPRYQVTQFGKPVTLSCSQTLNHNVMYWYQQKSSQAPKLLFHYYDKDFNNEADTPDNFQSRRPNTSFCFLDIRSPGLGDTAMYLCATNRGSHPGSDSPLHFGNGTRLTVT.

J is TRBJ2-2 and V is TRBV20-1, with TRBD2 identical over 9 bases. The germline CDR1 and CDR2 sequences are DFQATT and SNEGSKA (reference sequence). Unmatched junction bases numbered 2, after V lost 2 bases and J lost 1 base. The CDR3 length is 15 residues. The CDR3 reads CSARYSGGNTGELFF. DNA of the CDR3: TGCAGTGCTAGATATAGCGGGGGGAACACCGGGGAGCTGTTTTTT.

This clonotype was observed a few times. The V and J genes are TRBV6-2 or TRBV6-3 and TRBJ2-3; D not resolved. The CDR3 consists of 16 residues. V shed 2 bases and J shed 1 base, with 13 bases lying between them. Germline V gene lookup returns CDR1 MNHEY and CDR2 SVGEGT. The CDR3: CASSYLRPVGTDTQYF. DNA for the CDR3: TGTGCCAGCAGTTACCTCAGACCGGTAGGCACAGATACGCAGTATTTT.

V is TRBV6-5 and J is TRBJ2-1; D perhaps matches TRBD2 (6 bases). From germline, CDR1 is MNHEY and CDR2 SVGAGI. The CDR3 is 16 amino acids. V was trimmed by 0 bases and J by 6 bases, leaving 15 bases between them. The CDR3 DNA reads TGTGCCAGCAGTTACTCGCGGGGTCTTCTTGTCAATGAGCAGTTCTTC. It codes for CASSYSRGLLVNEQFF.

This chain connects TRBV11-2 to TRBJ2-5; possibly TRBD2 for D (7 bases). Per the germline V gene, CDR1 is SGHAT and CDR2 is FQNNGV. The CDR3 is made up of 15 amino acids. Trimming took 3 bases from V and 4 from J, leaving 15 bases between them. The CDR3 spells CASSFNSRGGETQYF. CDR3 nucleotide sequence: TGTGCCAGCAGCTTCAACTCGAGGGGGGGAGAGACCCAGTACTTC. Using reference TRBV11-2 and TRBJ2-5 for the parts outside the CDR3, the full variable domain is EAGVAQSPRYKIIEKRQSVAFWCNPISGHATLYWYQQILGQGPKLLIQFQNNGVVDDSQLPKDRFSAERLKGVDSTLKIQPAKLEDSAVYLCASSFNSRGGETQYFGPGTRLLVL.

The gene calls are TRBV2 and TRBJ1-1, with a possible D match to TRBD1 (5 bases). The CDR3 contains 12 residues. V lost 5 bases and J lost 4, with 8 bases in between. CDR1 SNHLY and CDR2 FYNNEI come from the germline V gene. The CDR3 sequence is CASSIRVTEAFF. As DNA, the CDR3 is TGTGCCAGCAGTATCAGGGTCACTGAAGCTTTCTTT.

The J gene is TRBJ2-7, the V gene TRBV10-3, with D perhaps matching TRBD2 (5 bases). Germline values: CDR1 ENHRY, CDR2 SYGVKD. V dropped 2 bases and J dropped 2 bases, with 16 bases sitting between them. The CDR3 covers 16 residues. DNA of the CDR3: TGTGCCATCAGTGAGGTAGGAGGCATACAACCCTACGAGCAGTACTTC. It yields the protein CAISEVGGIQPYEQYF.

A word on this clonotype: Its ends do not fully match the called genes, so a read error is possible. V usage is TRBV20-1 and J usage is TRBJ2-3; D is possibly TRBD2 (6 bases). CDR1 and CDR2 (germline): DFQATT, SNEGSKA (reference sequence). CDR3 length: 11 amino acids. The CDR3 region is CAKEGSDTQYF. CDR3 nucleotide sequence: TGTGCTAAGGAGGGGTCAGATACGCAGTATTTT.

The chain recombines TRBV27 with TRBJ2-1; 8 positions agree with TRBD2. There are 14 residues in the CDR3. With V trimmed by 5 bases and J by 7 bases, 7 bases remained unmatched. Germline lookup yields CDR1 MNHEY and CDR2 SMNVEV (reference sequence). The CDR3 spells CASSTGLVANEQFF. The CDR3 DNA sequence: TGTGCCAGCAGTACGGGACTAGTTGCGAATGAGCAGTTCTTC.

The gene calls are TRBV4-1 and TRBJ2-7; D possibly corresponds to TRBD2 (5 bases). Trimming removed 0 bases at V and 2 bases at J, with 14 bases between. The length of the CDR3 is 16 residues. Germline values: CDR1 MGHRA, CDR2 YSYEKL. This CDR3 reads CASSQDPGIPTYEQYF. CDR3 DNA sequence: TGCGCCAGCAGCCAAGATCCGGGGATCCCGACCTACGAGCAGTACTTC.

V usage is TRBV21-1 and J usage is TRBJ2-3; the table's D call, TRBD1, has no DNA check behind it. TRBV21-1 constitutes a pseudogene. This CDR3 is 18 amino acids long. CDR3 sequence reads: CASSNGGRAGELTDTQYF. CDR3 nucleotides: TGTGCCAGCAGCAATGGGGGACGGGCAGGGGAACTCACAGATACGCAGTATTTT.

The chain couples TRBV6-1 to TRBJ2-4; TRBD2 matches 11 bases. The better agreement between TRBJ2-7 and the DNA end casts doubt on the J call. Per the germline V gene, CDR1 is MNHNS and CDR2 is SASEGT. CDR3 length: 16 amino acids. The CDR3 region has the DNA TGTGCCAGCAGTGAAGAGACTAGCGGGGCAGCCTACGAGCAGTACTTC. Residues: CASSEETSGAAYEQYF.

The chain combines TRBV9 with TRBJ2-5; 11 bases match TRBD2. CDR1 and CDR2 (germline): SGDLS, YYNGEE. V lost 4 bases to trimming and J lost 11 bases; unmatched junction nucleotides: 16. The CDR3 runs 16 residues. The CDR3 bases are TGTGCCAGCAGCATATCCGGGACTAGCGGATACAATGAGCAGTACTTC. This sequence encodes CASSISGTSGYNEQYF.

This clonotype was counted only a few times. The CDR3 DNA reads TGCGCCAGCAGCTTGGACCCCCGGGCGGACACAGCCAACACTGAAGCTTTCTTT. Protein product: CASSLDPRADTANTEAFF. The V call is TRBV5-1, the J call TRBJ1-1, with D possibly being TRBD1 (5 bases). This CDR3 has 18 residues. Germline V lookup: CDR1 SGHRS, CDR2 YFSETQ. V lost 0 bases to trimming and J lost 2 bases, with 20 bases between them.

This sequence joins TRBV20-1 and TRBJ2-7, with TRBD2 as a possible D gene (6 bases). Germline V gene lookup returns CDR1 DFQATT and CDR2 SNEGSKA (reference sequence). Trimming stripped 3 bases from V and 3 bases from J, with 9 bases between. The CDR3 is 12 amino acids. CDR3 amino acids: CSASPGVYEQYF. For the CDR3, the DNA is TGCAGTGCTAGTCCGGGGGTCTACGAGCAGTACTTC.

The chain recombines TRBV14 with TRBJ1-1; D call uncertain. The germline V and J ends were trimmed by 2 bases and 12 bases, with 16 bases remaining between them. CDR3 length: 13 amino acids. Germline CDR1 is SGHDN and CDR2 is FVKESK. The CDR3 DNA reads TGTGCCAGCAGCCAATTATGGAAGGACGTAACTTTCTTT. It encodes CASSQLWKDVTFF.

The chain uses TRBV6-1 and TRBJ1-2; D is perhaps TRBD1 (5 bases). The V gene's germline CDR1 is MNHNS and CDR2 SASEGT. Deletions cut 1 base from V and 6 bases from J, with 15 bases between. The CDR3 runs to 15 residues. The CDR3 region is CASSEGQGRTDGYTF. The CDR3 region has the DNA TGTGCCAGCAGTGAAGGTCAGGGCCGTACTGATGGCTACACCTTC.

There are a few counts of this clonotype. The V and J genes are TRBV20-1 and TRBJ2-5, with 11 bases fitting TRBD2. The CDR3 is 15 amino acids. Germline V gene sequence: CDR1 DFQATT, CDR2 SNEGSKA (reference sequence). V was pared by 3 bases and J by 2 bases, with 5 bases of the junction left unmatched. As DNA, the CDR3 is TGCAGTGCTAGGCCACTAGCGGGGGCTCAAGAGACCCAGTACTTC. It encodes CSARPLAGAQETQYF.